Shown below are 3 T cell receptor beta chains from a single sample sequenced in a study of CD8 T cells in ankylosing spondylitis (dated by TCRdb to 2016 to 2017). To prepare the library, 5' RACE was applied. Sequencing instrument: Illumina HiSeq 2500. TCRdb reprocessed the public reads (quality trimming at Q25 with fastp, clone calling with MiXCR) and kept in-frame beta chains. Each entry is one CDR3 protein sequence, shown with its most common DNA and genes. Counted in this sample were 35,000 to 50,000 distinct CDR3 sequences; less than 4% of them appeared once. Approximately 3% of the sample is held by the ten biggest clonotypes. Sequenced material: blood, either unsorted or a sorted T cell fraction (not recorded which). The receptor source for this set is a male donor with ankylosing spondylitis or in good health (not recorded which).

This clonotype was found many times. The chain joins TRBV9 to TRBJ1-2; D is undetermined. The germline CDR1 and CDR2 sequences are SGDLS and YYNGEE. This CDR3 has 14 residues. Trimming shortened V by 0 bases and J by 5 bases, and 11 bases separated the two germline ends. CDR3: CASSVGPQLYGYTF. CDR3 in DNA: TGTGCCAGCAGCGTAGGGCCCCAATTATATGGCTACACCTTC.

The table lists this clonotype with many counts. This chain joins TRBV9 and TRBJ1-6; the D gene is possibly TRBD1 (6 bases). CDR1 SGDLS and CDR2 YYNGEE come from the germline V gene. V was trimmed by 3 bases and J by 7 bases, leaving 11 bases between them. This CDR3 spans 14 amino acids. In DNA form, the CDR3 reads TGTGCCAGCAGCGAAACTCAGGGGAATTCACCCCTCCACTTT. Its protein is CASSETQGNSPLHF.

This clonotype was observed many times. The chain has TRBV9 and TRBJ2-2, with D perhaps matching TRBD1 (6 bases). V lost 0 bases and J 1 base, leaving 10 bases between the germline ends. This CDR3 spans 16 amino acids. Germline CDR1 and CDR2: SGDLS and YYNGEE. CDR3 DNA sequence: TGTGCCAGCAGCGTAGGTTTGGGACAGAACACCGGGGAGCTGTTTTTT. Translation: CASSVGLGQNTGELFF.